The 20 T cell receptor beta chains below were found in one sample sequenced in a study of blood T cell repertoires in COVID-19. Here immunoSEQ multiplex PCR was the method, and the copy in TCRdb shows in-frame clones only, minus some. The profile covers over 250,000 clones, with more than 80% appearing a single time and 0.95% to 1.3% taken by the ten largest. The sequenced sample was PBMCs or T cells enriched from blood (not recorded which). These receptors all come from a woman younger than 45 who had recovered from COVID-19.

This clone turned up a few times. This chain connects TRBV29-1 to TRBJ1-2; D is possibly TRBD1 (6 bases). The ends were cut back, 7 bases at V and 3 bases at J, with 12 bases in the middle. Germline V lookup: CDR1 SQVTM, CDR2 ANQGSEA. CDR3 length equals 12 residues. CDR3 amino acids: CSGGRTDYGYTF. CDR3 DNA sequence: TGCAGCGGCGGACGGACAGACTATGGCTACACCTTC.

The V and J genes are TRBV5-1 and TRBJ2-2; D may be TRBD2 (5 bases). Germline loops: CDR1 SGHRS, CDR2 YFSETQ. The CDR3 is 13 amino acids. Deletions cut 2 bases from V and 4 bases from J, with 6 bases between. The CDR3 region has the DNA TGCGCCAGCAGCTTTGGGAGCACCGGGGAGCTGTTTTTT. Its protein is CASSFGSTGELFF.

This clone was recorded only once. CDR3 sequence: CASSIPLREGRSEQFF. The CDR3 DNA reads TGTGCCAGTAGTATCCCTTTGCGGGAGGGCCGGAGTGAGCAGTTCTTC. V is TRBV19 and J is TRBJ2-1; 9 bases line up with TRBD2. Germline-derived CDR1 and CDR2 are LNHDA and SQIVND (reference sequence). The length of the CDR3 is 16 residues. Trimming took 3 bases from V and 9 from J; bases not matched to a gene: 12. The full variable domain, its missing parts supplied by reference TRBV19 and TRBJ2-1, is DGGITQSPKYLFRKEGQNVTLSCEQNLNHDAMYWYRQDPGQGLRLIYYSQIVNDFQKGDIAEGYSVSREKKESFPLTVTSAQKNPTAFYLCASSIPLREGRSEQFFGPGTRLTVL.

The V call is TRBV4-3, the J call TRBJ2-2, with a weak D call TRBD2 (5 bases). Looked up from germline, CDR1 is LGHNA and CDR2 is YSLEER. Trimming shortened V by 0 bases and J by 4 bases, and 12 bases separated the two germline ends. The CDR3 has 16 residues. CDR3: CASSQDSSRGTGELFF. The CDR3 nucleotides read TGCGCCAGCAGCCAAGATTCGTCTCGGGGCACCGGGGAGCTGTTTTTT.

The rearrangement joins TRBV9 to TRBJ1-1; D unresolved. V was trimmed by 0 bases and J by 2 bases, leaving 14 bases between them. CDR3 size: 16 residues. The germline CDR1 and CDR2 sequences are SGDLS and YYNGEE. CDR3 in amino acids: CASSVASQVSNTEAFF. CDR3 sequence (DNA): TGTGCCAGCAGCGTAGCCTCCCAGGTCAGTAACACTGAAGCTTTCTTT.

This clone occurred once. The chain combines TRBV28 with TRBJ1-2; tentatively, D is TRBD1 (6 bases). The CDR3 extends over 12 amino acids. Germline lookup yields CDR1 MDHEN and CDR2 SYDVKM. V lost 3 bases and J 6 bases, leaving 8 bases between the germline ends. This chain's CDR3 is CASSFQGNGYTF. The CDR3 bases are TGTGCCAGCAGTTTCCAGGGGAATGGCTACACCTTC.

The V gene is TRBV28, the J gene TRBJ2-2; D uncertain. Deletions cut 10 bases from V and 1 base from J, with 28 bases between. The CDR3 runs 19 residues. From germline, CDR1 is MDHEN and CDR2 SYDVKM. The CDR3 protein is CAIAPPNTAPSLNTGELFF. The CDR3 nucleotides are TGTGCCATCGCACCCCCAAATACAGCTCCCTCGTTGAACACCGGGGAGCTGTTTTTT.

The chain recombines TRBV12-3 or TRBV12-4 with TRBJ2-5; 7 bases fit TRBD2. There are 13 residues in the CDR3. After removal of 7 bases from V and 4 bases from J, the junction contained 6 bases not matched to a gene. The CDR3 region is CASKRTSRETQYF. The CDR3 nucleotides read TGTGCCAGCAAAAGGACTAGTCGAGAGACCCAGTACTTC.

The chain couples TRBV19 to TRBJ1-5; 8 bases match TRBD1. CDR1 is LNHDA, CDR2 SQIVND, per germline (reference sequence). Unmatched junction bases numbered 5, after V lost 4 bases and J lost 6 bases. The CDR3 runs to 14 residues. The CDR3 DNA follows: TGTGCCAGTAGTAACACAGGGGGGAGTCAGCCCCAGCATTTT. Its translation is CASSNTGGSQPQHF.

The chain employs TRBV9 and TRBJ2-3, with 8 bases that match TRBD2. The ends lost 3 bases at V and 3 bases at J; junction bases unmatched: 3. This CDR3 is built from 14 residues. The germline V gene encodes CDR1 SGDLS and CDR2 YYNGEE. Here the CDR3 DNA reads TGTGCCAGCAGCGGTAGCGGGACAACAGATACGCAGTATTTT. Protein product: CASSGSGTTDTQYF.

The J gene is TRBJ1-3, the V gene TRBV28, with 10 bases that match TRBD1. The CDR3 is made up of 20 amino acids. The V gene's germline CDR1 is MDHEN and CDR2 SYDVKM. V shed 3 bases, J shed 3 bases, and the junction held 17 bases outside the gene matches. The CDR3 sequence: CASSFGPAWTGGMFGNTIYF. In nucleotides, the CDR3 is TGTGCCAGCAGTTTCGGTCCCGCCTGGACAGGGGGAATGTTTGGAAACACCATATATTTT.

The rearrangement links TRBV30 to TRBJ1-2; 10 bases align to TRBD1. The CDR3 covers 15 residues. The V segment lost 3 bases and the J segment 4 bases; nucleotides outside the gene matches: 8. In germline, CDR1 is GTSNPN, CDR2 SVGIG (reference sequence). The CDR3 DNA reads TGTGCCTGGAGGGGTGGGACAGGGGTCGGCTATGGCTACACCTTC. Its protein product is CAWRGGTGVGYGYTF.

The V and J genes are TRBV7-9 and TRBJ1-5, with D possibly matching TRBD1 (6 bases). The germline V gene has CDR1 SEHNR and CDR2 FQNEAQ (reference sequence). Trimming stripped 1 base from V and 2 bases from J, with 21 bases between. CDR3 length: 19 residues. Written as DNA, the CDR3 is TGTGCCAGCAGCTTAGATTGGGGGCCCCACACGTCAGGCAATCAGCCCCAGCATTTT. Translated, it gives CASSLDWGPHTSGNQPQHF.

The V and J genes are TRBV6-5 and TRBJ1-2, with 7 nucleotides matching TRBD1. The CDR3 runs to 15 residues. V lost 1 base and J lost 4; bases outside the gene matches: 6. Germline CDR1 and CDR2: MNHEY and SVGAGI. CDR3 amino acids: CASSYWDRDGYGYTF. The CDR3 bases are TGTGCCAGCAGTTACTGGGACAGAGACGGCTATGGCTACACCTTC.

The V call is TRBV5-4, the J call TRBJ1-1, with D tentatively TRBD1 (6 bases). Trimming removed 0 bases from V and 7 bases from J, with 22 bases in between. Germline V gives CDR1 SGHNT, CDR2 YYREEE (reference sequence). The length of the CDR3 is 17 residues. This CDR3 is CASSLEGQPHRWGEAFF. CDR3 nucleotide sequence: TGTGCCAGCAGCTTGGAAGGACAGCCGCACCGATGGGGTGAAGCTTTCTTT.

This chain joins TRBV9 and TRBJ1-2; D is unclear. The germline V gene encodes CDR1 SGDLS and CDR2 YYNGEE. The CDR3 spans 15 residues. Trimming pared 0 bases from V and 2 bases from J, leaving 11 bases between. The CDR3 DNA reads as TGTGCCAGCAGCGTAGATATAGGAGGAAACTATGGCTACACCTTC. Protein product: CASSVDIGGNYGYTF. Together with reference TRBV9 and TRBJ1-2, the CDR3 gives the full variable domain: DSGVTQTPKHLITATGQRVTLRCSPRSGDLSVYWYQQSLDQGLQFLIQYYNGEERAKGNILERFSAQQFPDLHSELNLSSLELGDSALYFCASSVDIGGNYGYTFGSGTRLTVV.

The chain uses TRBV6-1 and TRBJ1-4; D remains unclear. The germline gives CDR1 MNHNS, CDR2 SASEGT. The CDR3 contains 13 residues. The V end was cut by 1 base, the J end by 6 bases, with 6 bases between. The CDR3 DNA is TGTGCCAGCAGTGAAGTTGAGTATGAAAAACTGTTTTTT. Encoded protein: CASSEVEYEKLFF.

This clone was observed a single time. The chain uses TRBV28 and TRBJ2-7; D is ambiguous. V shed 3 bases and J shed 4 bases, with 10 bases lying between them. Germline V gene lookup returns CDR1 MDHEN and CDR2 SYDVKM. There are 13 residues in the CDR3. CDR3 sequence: CASSFPSMYEQYF. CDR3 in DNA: TGTGCCAGCAGTTTCCCCAGTATGTACGAGCAGTACTTC.

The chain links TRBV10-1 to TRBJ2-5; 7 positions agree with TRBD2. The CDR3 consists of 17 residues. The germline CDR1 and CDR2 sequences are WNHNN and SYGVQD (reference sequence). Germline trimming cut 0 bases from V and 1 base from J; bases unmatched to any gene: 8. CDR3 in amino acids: CASSESPAGEPQETQYF. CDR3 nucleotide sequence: TGCGCCAGCAGTGAGTCCCCCGCGGGAGAGCCCCAAGAGACCCAGTACTTC.

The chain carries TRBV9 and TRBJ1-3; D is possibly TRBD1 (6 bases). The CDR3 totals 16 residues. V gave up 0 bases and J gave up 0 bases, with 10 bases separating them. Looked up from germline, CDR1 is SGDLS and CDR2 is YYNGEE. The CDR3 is CASSVDQGSSGNTIYF. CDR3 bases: TGTGCCAGCAGCGTAGATCAGGGGAGCTCTGGAAACACCATATATTTT. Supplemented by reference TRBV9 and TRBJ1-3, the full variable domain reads DSGVTQTPKHLITATGQRVTLRCSPRSGDLSVYWYQQSLDQGLQFLIQYYNGEERAKGNILERFSAQQFPDLHSELNLSSLELGDSALYFCASSVDQGSSGNTIYFGEGSWLTVV.